The 24 T cell receptor beta chains listed next were all sequenced from one sample in a study of blood T cell repertoires in COVID-19. This table comes from immunoSEQ multiplex PCR, and its TCRdb copy is limited to in-frame clones, with some not included. Of around 480,000 clones in the sample, approximately 86% were seen once. The sample comprised PBMCs or T cells enriched from blood (not recorded which). The receptors were gathered from a woman younger than 35 who had recovered from COVID-19.

DNA of the CDR3: TGTGCCAGTAGGCCCGACAGAGATCAGCCCCAGCATTTT. Translating gives CASRPDRDQPQHF. The chain carries TRBV19 and TRBJ1-5; maybe TRBD1 (5 bases). Trimming took off 6 bases at V and 5 bases at J, with 11 bases between the two ends. The germline CDR1 and CDR2 sequences are LNHDA and SQIVND (reference sequence). The CDR3 totals 13 residues.

The V and J genes are TRBV5-1 and TRBJ1-2, with TRBD1 identical over 8 bases. Looked up from germline, CDR1 is SGHRS and CDR2 is YFSETQ. The CDR3 consists of 14 residues. V lost 2 bases and J lost 5; bases outside the gene matches: 5. CDR3: CASSLEDRVYGYTF. In DNA form, the CDR3 reads TGCGCCAGCAGCTTAGAGGACAGGGTATATGGCTACACCTTC.

This chain joins TRBV5-1 and TRBJ1-1; D might be TRBD1 (5 bases). Germline CDR1 and CDR2: SGHRS and YFSETQ. This CDR3 is built from 13 residues. V lost 1 base, J lost 5 bases, and 9 bases lay in between. The CDR3 nucleotides are TGCGCCAGCAGCTTGCGGGGGAAAACTGAAGCTTTCTTT. Encoded protein: CASSLRGKTEAFF.

The chain joins TRBV2 to TRBJ2-7; TRBD1 agrees at 7 bases. Germline-derived CDR1 and CDR2 are SNHLY and FYNNEI. V lost 5 bases and J lost 3; bases outside the gene matches: 7. The CDR3 covers 14 residues. The CDR3 loop reads CASSYAGTVYEQYF. The CDR3, as DNA: TGTGCCAGCAGTTACGCCGGGACAGTCTACGAGCAGTACTTC.

The chain recombines TRBV7-6 with TRBJ2-5; possible D gene TRBD2, 5 bases. Trimming removed 2 bases at V and 3 bases at J, with 10 bases between. Germline lookup yields CDR1 SGHVS and CDR2 FNYEAQ. CDR3 size: 14 residues. The CDR3, as DNA: TGTGCCAGCAGCTTACGGGGTAACGAAGAGACCCAGTACTTC. Translating it yields CASSLRGNEETQYF.

This clone turned up a few times. V and J are TRBV10-3 and TRBJ2-7, with TRBD2 matching over 12 bases. V dropped 0 bases and J dropped 7; count of bases not matched to a gene: 4. The germline V gene encodes CDR1 ENHRY and CDR2 SYGVKD. This CDR3 comprises 15 residues. CDR3: CAISESLAGGGEQYF. The CDR3 nucleotides are TGTGCCATCAGTGAGTCACTAGCGGGGGGAGGGGAGCAGTACTTC.

This clone was observed once. The rearrangement links TRBV7-2 to TRBJ2-3; 9 bases are shared with TRBD1. Germline-derived CDR1 and CDR2 are SGHTA and FQGNSA. The CDR3 is 15 amino acids. Trimming removed 5 bases from V and 4 bases from J; junction bases left unmatched: 7. For the CDR3, the DNA is TGTGCCAGCAGCCCGGGACAGGGTCTGGCAGATACGCAGTATTTT. It codes for CASSPGQGLADTQYF.

The chain links TRBV6-7 to TRBJ1-5; 8 bases match TRBD1. TRBV6-7 is designated an ORF whose function remains uncertain. The CDR3 covers 18 residues. J was trimmed by 3 bases and V by 4 bases; bases with no gene match: 14. The DNA for the CDR3 is TGTGCCAGCAGTTCTGATACCCCGGGACAGGTAGTCAATCAGCCCCAGCATTTT. Translating it yields CASSSDTPGQVVNQPQHF.

The chain carries TRBV4-1 and TRBJ1-5; 7 bases fit TRBD1. The J segment lost 4 bases and the V segment lost 6 bases, leaving 6 bases of the junction unmatched. This CDR3 has 14 amino acids. The germline V gene encodes CDR1 MGHRA and CDR2 YSYEKL. In DNA, the CDR3 is TGCGCCAGCAGACCGACAGGGACAAATCAGCCCCAGCATTTT. Translation: CASRPTGTNQPQHF.

This clone was seen once. The chain recombines TRBV5-4 with TRBJ1-2; D might be TRBD1 (6 bases). The V end lost 0 bases, the J end lost 7 bases, and 7 bases lay between the germline ends. Germline V CDR1 and CDR2: SGHNT, YYREEE (reference sequence). There are 12 residues in the CDR3. CDR3 sequence (DNA): TGTGCCAGCAGCTTGGACAGGGTTGGCTACACCTTC. Amino acids: CASSLDRVGYTF.

The chain employs TRBV3-1 (or the pseudogene TRBV3-2) and TRBJ2-5; 9 bases line up with TRBD2. The germline V gene has CDR1 LGHDT and CDR2 YNNKEL (reference sequence). The length of the CDR3 is 15 residues. Germline trimming cut 0 bases from V and 4 bases from J; bases unmatched to any gene: 3. The CDR3 loop reads CASSQEAAGGETQYF. The CDR3 coding sequence is TGTGCCAGCAGCCAAGAAGCAGCGGGGGGAGAGACCCAGTACTTC.

The chain carries TRBV3-1 (or the pseudogene TRBV3-2) and TRBJ1-2, with TRBD1 as a possible D gene (6 bases). Between the trimmed V and J ends, which lost 1 base and 5 bases, there was a span of 11 bases. Germline loops: CDR1 LGHDT, CDR2 YNNKEL (reference sequence). This CDR3 has 14 residues. The CDR3 nucleotides are TGTGCCAGCAGCCAAGGGACAGAGGGATATGGCTACACCTTC. Its translation is CASSQGTEGYGYTF.

In this sample, this clone turned up a few times. The genes are TRBV18 and TRBJ1-1, with D tentatively TRBD1 (5 bases). V lost 3 bases to trimming and J lost 4 bases, with 9 bases between them. The CDR3 covers 13 residues. Looked up from germline, CDR1 is KGHSH and CDR2 is LQKENI. CDR3 DNA: TGTGCCAGCTCACCGGGGGGTAGCACTGAAGCTTTCTTT. It translates to CASSPGGSTEAFF. The full variable domain, its missing parts supplied by reference TRBV18 and TRBJ1-1, is NAGVMQNPRHLVRRRGQEARLRCSPMKGHSHVYWYRQLPEEGLKFMVYLQKENIIDESGMPKERFSAEFPKEGPSILRIQQVVRGDSAAYFCASSPGGSTEAFFGQGTRLTVV.

J is TRBJ1-5 and V is TRBV12-5, with TRBD1 identical over 8 bases. Trimming removed 3 bases from V and 4 bases from J; junction bases left unmatched: 8. The CDR3 has 16 amino acids. Germline V lookup: CDR1 LGHNT, CDR2 FRNRAP. CDR3 coding DNA: TGTGCTAGTGGTTTTTTAGGACAGGGAGGGAATCAGCCCCAGCATTTT. Protein: CASGFLGQGGNQPQHF.

V usage is TRBV3-1 (or the pseudogene TRBV3-2) and J usage is TRBJ2-2; unclear D gene. This CDR3 spans 13 amino acids. Trimming removed 4 bases at V and 3 bases at J, with 6 bases between. Germline values: CDR1 LGHDT, CDR2 YNNKEL (reference sequence). The CDR3 sequence is CASSLQYTGELFF. The CDR3 DNA follows: TGTGCCAGCAGCCTTCAGTACACCGGGGAGCTGTTTTTT.

The chain employs TRBV9 and TRBJ2-3; 12 positions agree with TRBD2. The CDR3 runs 17 residues. J lost 3 bases, V lost 2 bases, and 7 bases had no gene match. CDR1 is SGDLS and CDR2 is YYNGEE in the germline V gene. DNA of the CDR3: TGTGCCAGCAGCGTGTCTAGCGGGGGGGCTGGGACAGATACGCAGTATTTT. This codes for CASSVSSGGAGTDTQYF.

V and J are TRBV28 and TRBJ1-5; 8 bases agree with TRBD1. This CDR3 contains 14 residues. Germline V CDR1 and CDR2: MDHEN, SYDVKM. Unmatched junction bases numbered 4, after V lost 3 bases and J lost 6 bases. CDR3 nucleotide sequence: TGTGCCAGCAGTTTCACAGGGGGAGGTCAGCCCCAGCATTTT. This codes for CASSFTGGGQPQHF.

Worth noting for this clone: The junction departs from germline at one end; a sequencing error may be responsible. This chain connects TRBV7-7 to TRBJ2-3; D possibly corresponds to TRBD2 (5 bases). This CDR3 has 13 amino acids. Germline lookup yields CDR1 SSHAT and CDR2 FNYEAQ (reference sequence). The CDR3 DNA follows: TGTGCTAGCAGCTCAGGACTGCAGGATACGCAGTATTTT. Amino acids: CASSSGLQDTQYF.

The chain links TRBV11-2 to TRBJ1-6; possibly TRBD1 for D (6 bases). Trimming cost V 8 bases and J 0 bases, with 8 bases left between them. CDR3 length: 14 residues. Germline assignment: CDR1 SGHAT and CDR2 FQNNGV. CDR3 sequence (DNA): TGTGCCAGCGGACAGAGCTCCTATAATTCACCCCTCCACTTT. It is translated as CASGQSSYNSPLHF.

The V call is TRBV6-5, the J call TRBJ1-5, with 8 positions matching TRBD1. The CDR3 totals 16 residues. With 0 bases clipped from V and 5 bases from J, the junction kept 6 bases outside the gene matches. Germline-derived CDR1 and CDR2 are MNHEY and SVGAGI. The CDR3 sequence: CASSYSDRAGDQPQHF. The CDR3 bases are TGTGCCAGCAGTTACTCGGACAGGGCGGGGGATCAGCCCCAGCATTTT.

This clone was found once. The J gene is TRBJ1-4, the V gene TRBV4-1, with D hard to call. Germline-derived CDR1 and CDR2 are MGHRA and YSYEKL. Trimming left V 3 bases short and J 7 bases short, with 18 bases between. This CDR3 is 16 amino acids long. The CDR3 sequence: CASSQQTIGIVEKLFF. The DNA of the CDR3 is TGCGCCAGCAGCCAGCAGACTATAGGGATCGTTGAAAAACTGTTTTTT.

This sequence joins TRBV30 and TRBJ1-1; unclear D gene. Germline lookup yields CDR1 GTSNPN and CDR2 SVGIG (reference sequence). This CDR3 region has 10 residues. V shed 2 bases and J shed 11 bases, with 9 bases lying between them. CDR3 sequence (DNA): TGTGCCTGGAGTACCACGGAGGCTTTCTTT. Amino acids: CAWSTTEAFF.

CDR3 nucleotide sequence: TGCAGCGTCGACGGGACAGGGCAAGAGACCCAGTACTTC. Its protein is CSVDGTGQETQYF. The V and J genes are TRBV29-1 and TRBJ2-5, with 9 bases lining up with TRBD1. This CDR3 comprises 13 residues. J was trimmed by 2 bases and V by 6 bases; bases with no gene match: 4. CDR1 is SQVTM, CDR2 ANQGSEA, per germline. The full variable domain, its missing parts supplied by reference TRBV29-1 and TRBJ2-5, is SAVISQKPSRDICQRGTSLTIQCQVDSQVTMMFWYRQQPGQSLTLIATANQGSEATYESGFVIDKFPISRPNLTFSTLTVSNMSPEDSSIYLCSVDGTGQETQYFGPGTRLLVL.

This clone was detected once. The chain is built from TRBV11-2 and TRBJ1-4, with D hard to call. Germline CDR1 SGHAT, CDR2 FQNNGV. V lost 3 bases and J 10 bases, leaving 12 bases between the germline ends. CDR3 length: 13 amino acids. CDR3 in amino acids: CASSFSERPKLFF. The CDR3 nucleotides read TGTGCCAGCAGCTTCTCCGAGCGGCCAAAACTGTTTTTT.